The 27 T cell receptor beta chains in this list originate from one sample, sequenced in a study of shared clonotypes between healthy human individuals (dated by TCRdb to about 2020). CD8 naive samples were CD45RO-negative cells positively selected for CCR7, giving a CD45RA+CCR7+ population that excluded TemRA cells. Libraries were made using the immunoSEQ multiplex PCR assay. This immuneACCESS table, as held by TCRdb, lists in-frame sequences with V and J called but not all clones. Of the missing ones, under half trace to an unresolved V gene in checked studies; the others have no known cause. Recorded for this sample are about 2.2 million clones; 80% to 95% of them occurred a single time. Approximately 1.7% of the sample is held by the ten biggest clonotypes. The material sequenced was naive CD8+ T cells from PBMCs. Sample cell subset or site, as interpreted from the label and publication: CD45RA+CCR7+. All receptors derive from a man between 18 and 35 years old in good health. Some clones in this sample may be carry-over from other donors' samples.

J is TRBJ2-2 and V is TRBV18, with 13 bases that match TRBD2. With 3 bases clipped from V and 6 bases from J, the junction kept 7 bases outside the gene matches. CDR1 is KGHSH, CDR2 LQKENI, per germline. This CDR3 is built from 17 residues. CDR3 loop: CASSPPGTSGIAGELFF. The CDR3 DNA follows: TGTGCCAGCTCACCTCCCGGGACTAGCGGGATCGCCGGGGAGCTGTTTTTT.

The V gene is TRBV5-1, the J gene TRBJ2-7; unclear D gene. This CDR3 comprises 14 residues. Germline lookup yields CDR1 SGHRS and CDR2 YFSETQ. Trimming took 4 bases from V and 1 from J, leaving 12 bases between them. CDR3 DNA: TGCGCCAGCAGCCCACTGGAAGGATCCTACGAGCAGTACTTC. Translated, it gives CASSPLEGSYEQYF.

The chain carries TRBV5-1 and TRBJ2-1; 9 bases agree with TRBD2. Germline CDR1 is SGHRS and CDR2 is YFSETQ. The CDR3 contains 14 residues. The trim removed 2 bases at V and 9 bases at J, leaving 6 bases unmatched. The CDR3 sequence: CASSFPSGKVEQFF. CDR3 nucleotide sequence: TGCGCCAGCAGCTTTCCTAGCGGGAAGGTTGAGCAGTTCTTC.

This clone has only one observation. The rearrangement joins TRBV19 to TRBJ2-7; TRBD1 matches 7 bases. CDR3 length: 13 residues. The germline gives CDR1 LNHDA, CDR2 SQIVND (reference sequence). The V and J ends lost 8 bases and 0 bases, in that order; junction bases with no gene match: 4. For the CDR3, the DNA is TGTGCCAGTGGTAGGGACAGCTCCTACGAGCAGTACTTC. It codes for CASGRDSSYEQYF.

The chain has TRBV5-6 and TRBJ1-2; D perhaps matches TRBD1 (5 bases). CDR1 is SGHDT and CDR2 is YYEEEE in the germline V gene. This CDR3 has 14 residues. V gave up 2 bases and J gave up 3 bases, with 11 bases separating them. CDR3 in amino acids: CASSLGRADYGYTF. For the CDR3, the DNA is TGTGCCAGCAGCTTAGGCAGGGCCGACTATGGCTACACCTTC.

The chain recombines TRBV5-1 with TRBJ2-2, with D possibly TRBD1 on 6 matching bases. The CDR3 extends over 19 amino acids. V was cut by 9 bases and J by 0 bases, with 27 bases left in between. CDR1 and CDR2 (germline): SGHRS, YFSETQ. CDR3 bases: TGCGCCAACCAATCACAACAGGGAAGCCCACCCGCGAACACCGGGGAGCTGTTTTTT. Its protein product is CANQSQQGSPPANTGELFF.

There are a few counts of this clone. This sequence joins TRBV29-1 and TRBJ1-1; D ambiguous. V was pared by 4 bases and J by 4 bases, with 10 bases between. Germline values: CDR1 SQVTM, CDR2 ANQGSEA. This CDR3 comprises 12 residues. CDR3 in DNA: TGCAGCGTTGTGGTGCAAACCACTGAAGCTTTCTTT. Amino acids: CSVVVQTTEAFF. The entire variable domain, with the rest obtained from reference TRBV29-1 and TRBJ1-1, is as follows: SAVISQKPSRDICQRGTSLTIQCQVDSQVTMMFWYRQQPGQSLTLIATANQGSEATYESGFVIDKFPISRPNLTFSTLTVSNMSPEDSSIYLCSVVVQTTEAFFGQGTRLTVV.

The gene calls are TRBV7-6 and TRBJ2-2; 7 bases line up with TRBD1. The germline V gene has CDR1 SGHVS and CDR2 FNYEAQ. The CDR3 consists of 18 residues. V trimming: 0 bases; J trimming: 0 bases; junction bases outside the gene matches: 7. The CDR3 sequence is CASSLAKGQYANTGELFF. DNA of the CDR3: TGTGCCAGCAGCTTAGCGAAGGGACAGTACGCGAACACCGGGGAGCTGTTTTTT. Filled out from reference TRBV7-6 and TRBJ2-2, the complete variable domain reads GAGVSQSPRYKVTKRGQDVALRCDPISGHVSLYWYRQALGQGPEFLTYFNYEAQQDKSGLPNDRFSAERPEGSISTLTIQRTEQRDSAMYRCASSLAKGQYANTGELFFGEGSRLTVL.

The chain couples TRBV10-3 to TRBJ1-2; D is perhaps TRBD1 (6 bases). Germline assignment: CDR1 ENHRY and CDR2 SYGVKD. The V and J ends lost 4 bases and 11 bases respectively, with 17 bases between them. The CDR3 sequence is 13 residues long. The DNA of the CDR3 is TGTGCCATCAGTGCGCGGGACATCACGTATTACACCTTC. Translating gives CAISARDITYYTF.

This clone was observed a single time. CDR3 in amino acids: CASSDRPGLVYNEQFF. The DNA for the CDR3 is TGTGCCAGCAGTGACCGACCGGGACTGGTCTACAATGAGCAGTTCTTC. This sequence joins TRBV6-4 and TRBJ2-1; a weak D match, TRBD2 (6 bases). The CDR3 loop spans 16 amino acids. Trimming took 2 bases from V and 3 from J, leaving 14 bases between them. The germline V gene has CDR1 MRHNA and CDR2 SNTAGT.

V and J are TRBV5-1 and TRBJ2-1; TRBD2 matches at 11 bases. From germline, CDR1 is SGHRS and CDR2 YFSETQ. V gave up 2 bases and J gave up 6 bases; unmatched junction bases: 1. The CDR3 extends over 14 amino acids. The CDR3 coding sequence is TGCGCCAGCAGCTTAGGGACTAGCGGCAATGAGCAGTTCTTC. Translating gives CASSLGTSGNEQFF.

V is TRBV6-6 and J is TRBJ2-1, with D tentatively TRBD2 (5 bases). This CDR3 is 16 amino acids long. Germline values: CDR1 MNHNY, CDR2 SVGAGI (reference sequence). Trimming cost V 0 bases and J 8 bases, with 17 bases left between them. The CDR3 spells CASSYSIAIPEDEQFF. CDR3 sequence (DNA): TGTGCCAGCAGTTACTCGATAGCCATTCCGGAGGATGAGCAGTTCTTC.

The chain joins TRBV4-2 to TRBJ2-5, with TRBD2 identical over 9 bases. V gave up 2 bases and J gave up 4 bases; unmatched junction bases: 8. The germline CDR1 and CDR2 sequences are LGHNA and YNFKEQ. The length of the CDR3 is 16 residues. For the CDR3, the DNA is TGTGCCAGCAGCCAAAATAGCGGGAGTTTGGGAGAGACCCAGTACTTC. The encoded protein is CASSQNSGSLGETQYF.

The chain employs TRBV7-7 and TRBJ2-3; D is perhaps TRBD2 (6 bases). Germline V gene sequence: CDR1 SSHAT, CDR2 FNYEAQ (reference sequence). The CDR3 spans 14 residues. Deletions cut 6 bases from V and 2 bases from J, with 12 bases between. The CDR3 loop reads CASSERVYTDTQYF. Written as DNA, the CDR3 is TGTGCCAGCAGTGAGCGGGTTTACACAGATACGCAGTATTTT.

V is TRBV4-2 and J is TRBJ2-1; TRBD1 might be the D (5 bases). Germline values: CDR1 LGHNA, CDR2 YNFKEQ. This CDR3 contains 17 residues. Trimming removed 1 base at V and 5 bases at J, with 18 bases between. The CDR3 DNA is TGTGCCAGCAGCCAAGGGGCGGTAGGGGTCCTCAACAATGAGCAGTTCTTC. Amino acids: CASSQGAVGVLNNEQFF.

The chain couples TRBV28 to TRBJ2-7, with D hard to call. Trimming took off 2 bases at V and 8 bases at J, with 19 bases between the two ends. The CDR3 extends over 15 amino acids. Looked up from germline, CDR1 is MDHEN and CDR2 is SYDVKM. The CDR3 DNA sequence: TGTGCCAGCAGTTTAACATTTACCACTGGGGTAAAGCAGTACTTC. Residues: CASSLTFTTGVKQYF.

J is TRBJ2-7 and V is TRBV29-1, with D hard to call. The V end lost 4 bases, the J end lost 3 bases, and 10 bases lay between the germline ends. Looked up from germline, CDR1 is SQVTM and CDR2 is ANQGSEA. CDR3 size: 12 residues. The CDR3 loop reads CSVVGQNYEQYF. The CDR3 bases are TGCAGCGTTGTTGGGCAGAACTACGAGCAGTACTTC.

This sequence joins TRBV15 and TRBJ2-5, with TRBD2 identical over 15 bases. V gave up 2 bases and J gave up 2 bases; unmatched junction bases: 12. Germline V gene data show CDR1 as LNHNV and CDR2 as YYDKDF (reference sequence). CDR3 length: 20 amino acids. CDR3 nucleotides: TGTGCCACCAGCAGACCGGGACTAGCGGGAGGATTAGGTTGGCAAGAGACCCAGTACTTC. Amino acids: CATSRPGLAGGLGWQETQYF. Using reference TRBV15 and TRBJ2-5 for the parts outside the CDR3, the full variable domain is DAMVIQNPRYQVTQFGKPVTLSCSQTLNHNVMYWYQQKSSQAPKLLFHYYDKDFNNEADTPDNFQSRRPNTSFCFLDIRSPGLGDTAMYLCATSRPGLAGGLGWQETQYFGPGTRLLVL.

V is TRBV27 and J is TRBJ1-5, with D hard to call. The CDR3 is made up of 14 amino acids. Germline CDR1 and CDR2: MNHEY and SMNVEV (reference sequence). V lost 2 bases and J lost 8, with 13 bases in between. The CDR3 spells CASSLGAIREPQHF. In DNA form, the CDR3 reads TGTGCCAGCAGTTTAGGTGCTATACGGGAGCCCCAGCATTTT.

The chain is built from TRBV10-3 and TRBJ2-2; 8 nucleotides line up with TRBD1. Trimming cost V 7 bases and J 4 bases; bases outside gene matches: 5. CDR1 ENHRY and CDR2 SYGVKD come from the germline V gene. This CDR3 is built from 14 residues. The CDR3 DNA follows: TGTGCCATCACCGGGACAGGTGCCACCGGGGAGCTGTTTTTT. Encoded protein: CAITGTGATGELFF.

The V and J genes are TRBV29-1 and TRBJ2-1; weak D call: TRBD1 (5 bases). CDR1 SQVTM and CDR2 ANQGSEA come from the germline V gene. This CDR3 spans 12 amino acids. The V end lost 6 bases, the J end lost 2 bases, and 8 bases lay between the germline ends. DNA of the CDR3: TGCAGCGTGCGACAGACCTACAATGAGCAGTTCTTC. Protein product: CSVRQTYNEQFF.

As regards this clone: This sample also contains other DNA sequences that code for the same CDR3. The chain carries TRBV9 and TRBJ1-2, with TRBD1 identical over 7 bases. The length of the CDR3 is 12 residues. J gave up 5 bases and V 3 bases, and 1 base lay outside the gene matches. CDR1 and CDR2 from the germline V gene are SGDLS and YYNGEE. The chain's CDR3 is CASSGDSYGYTF. The CDR3, as DNA: TGTGCCAGCAGCGGGGACAGTTATGGCTACACCTTC.

This chain joins TRBV7-9 and TRBJ1-2, with D uncertain. From germline, CDR1 is SEHNR and CDR2 FQNEAQ (reference sequence). The CDR3 extends over 15 amino acids. Trimming took off 0 bases at V and 3 bases at J, with 11 bases between the two ends. The CDR3 DNA reads as TGTGCCAGCAGCTTAGCCCTATTGACTGACTATGGCTACACCTTC. It translates to CASSLALLTDYGYTF.

The chain is built from TRBV5-1 and TRBJ2-6; possible D gene TRBD1, 6 bases. Trimming removed 2 bases from V and 2 bases from J, with 23 bases in between. Per the germline V gene, CDR1 is SGHRS and CDR2 is YFSETQ. CDR3 length: 20 residues. Here the CDR3 reads CASSFDYTQGFTPGANVLTF. The CDR3 DNA is TGCGCCAGCAGCTTTGACTATACACAGGGCTTTACCCCTGGGGCCAACGTCCTGACTTTC.

This clone was counted only a few times. The gene calls are TRBV2 and TRBJ1-2, with D possibly TRBD1 on 6 matching bases. The CDR3 has 12 amino acids. Germline V gene lookup returns CDR1 SNHLY and CDR2 FYNNEI. Trimming took 11 bases from V and 3 from J, leaving 13 bases between them. CDR3 nucleotide sequence: TGTGCCGTTTTGGACAGAGACTATGGCTACACCTTC. Protein sequence: CAVLDRDYGYTF.

The chain employs TRBV5-1 and TRBJ1-1; maybe TRBD1 (5 bases). The CDR3 covers 12 residues. CDR1 and CDR2 (germline): SGHRS, YFSETQ. V dropped 0 bases and J dropped 6 bases, with 6 bases sitting between them. CDR3 region: CASSLGDAEAFF. The CDR3 region has the DNA TGCGCCAGCAGCTTGGGGGACGCTGAAGCTTTCTTT.

This sequence joins TRBV7-9 and TRBJ2-2, with TRBD1 identical over 9 bases. J was trimmed by 1 base and V by 5 bases; bases with no gene match: 5. Germline CDR1 reads SEHNR; CDR2 reads FQNEAQ (reference sequence). The CDR3 contains 16 residues. The CDR3 loop is CASSLRQGVNTGELFF. For the CDR3, the DNA is TGTGCCAGCAGCCTAAGACAGGGGGTGAACACCGGGGAGCTGTTTTTT.